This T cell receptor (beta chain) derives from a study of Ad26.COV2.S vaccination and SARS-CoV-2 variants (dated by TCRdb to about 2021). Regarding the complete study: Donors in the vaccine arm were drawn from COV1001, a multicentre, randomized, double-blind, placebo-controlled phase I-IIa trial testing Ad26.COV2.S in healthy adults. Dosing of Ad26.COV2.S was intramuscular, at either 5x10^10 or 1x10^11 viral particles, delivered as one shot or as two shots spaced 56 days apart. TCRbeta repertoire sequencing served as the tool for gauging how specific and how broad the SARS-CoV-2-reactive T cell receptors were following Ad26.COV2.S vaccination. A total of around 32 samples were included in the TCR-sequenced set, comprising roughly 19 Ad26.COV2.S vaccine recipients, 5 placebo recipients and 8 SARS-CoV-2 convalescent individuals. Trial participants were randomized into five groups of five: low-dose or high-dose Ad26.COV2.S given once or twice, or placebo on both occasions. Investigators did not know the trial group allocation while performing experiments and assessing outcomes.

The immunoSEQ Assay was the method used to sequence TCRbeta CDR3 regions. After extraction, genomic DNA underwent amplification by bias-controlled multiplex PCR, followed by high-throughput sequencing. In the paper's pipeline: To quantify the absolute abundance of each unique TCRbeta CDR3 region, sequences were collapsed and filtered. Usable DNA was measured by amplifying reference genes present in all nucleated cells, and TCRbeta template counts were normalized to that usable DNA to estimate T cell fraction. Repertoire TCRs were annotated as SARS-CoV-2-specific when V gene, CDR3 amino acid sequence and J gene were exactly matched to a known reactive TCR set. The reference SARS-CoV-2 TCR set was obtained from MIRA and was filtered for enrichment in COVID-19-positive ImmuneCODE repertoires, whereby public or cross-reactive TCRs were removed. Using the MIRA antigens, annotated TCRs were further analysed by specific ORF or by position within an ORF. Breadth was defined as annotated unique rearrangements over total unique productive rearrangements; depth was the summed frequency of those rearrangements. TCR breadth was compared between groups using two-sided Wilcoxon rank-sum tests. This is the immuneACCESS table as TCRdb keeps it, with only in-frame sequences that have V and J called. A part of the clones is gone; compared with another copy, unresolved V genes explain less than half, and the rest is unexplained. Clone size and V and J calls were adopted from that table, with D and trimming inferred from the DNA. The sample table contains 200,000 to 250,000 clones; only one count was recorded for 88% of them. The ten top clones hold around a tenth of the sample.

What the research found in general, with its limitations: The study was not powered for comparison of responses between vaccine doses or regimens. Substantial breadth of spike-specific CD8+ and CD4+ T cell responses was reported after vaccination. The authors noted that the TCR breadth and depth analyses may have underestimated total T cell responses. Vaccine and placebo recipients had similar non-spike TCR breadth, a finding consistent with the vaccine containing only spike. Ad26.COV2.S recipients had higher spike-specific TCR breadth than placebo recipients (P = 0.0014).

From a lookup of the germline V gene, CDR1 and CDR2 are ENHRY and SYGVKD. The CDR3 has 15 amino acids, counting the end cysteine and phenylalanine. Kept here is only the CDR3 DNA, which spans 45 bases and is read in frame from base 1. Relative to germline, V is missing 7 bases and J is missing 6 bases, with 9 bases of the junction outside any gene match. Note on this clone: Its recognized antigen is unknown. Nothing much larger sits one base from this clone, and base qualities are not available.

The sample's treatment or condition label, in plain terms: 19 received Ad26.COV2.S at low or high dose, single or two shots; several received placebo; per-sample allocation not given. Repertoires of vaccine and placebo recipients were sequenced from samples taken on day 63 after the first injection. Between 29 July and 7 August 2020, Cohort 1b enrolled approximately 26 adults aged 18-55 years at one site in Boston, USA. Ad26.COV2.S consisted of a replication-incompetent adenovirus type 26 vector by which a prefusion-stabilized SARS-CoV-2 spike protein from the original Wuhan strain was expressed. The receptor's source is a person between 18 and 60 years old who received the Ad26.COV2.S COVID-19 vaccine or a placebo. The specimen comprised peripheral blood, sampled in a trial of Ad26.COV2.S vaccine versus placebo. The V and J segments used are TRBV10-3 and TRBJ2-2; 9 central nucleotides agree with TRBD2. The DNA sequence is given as TGTGCCATCACCCCAGGACTAGCGTTGGCCGGGGAGCTGTTTTTT. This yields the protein CAITPGLALAGELFF.